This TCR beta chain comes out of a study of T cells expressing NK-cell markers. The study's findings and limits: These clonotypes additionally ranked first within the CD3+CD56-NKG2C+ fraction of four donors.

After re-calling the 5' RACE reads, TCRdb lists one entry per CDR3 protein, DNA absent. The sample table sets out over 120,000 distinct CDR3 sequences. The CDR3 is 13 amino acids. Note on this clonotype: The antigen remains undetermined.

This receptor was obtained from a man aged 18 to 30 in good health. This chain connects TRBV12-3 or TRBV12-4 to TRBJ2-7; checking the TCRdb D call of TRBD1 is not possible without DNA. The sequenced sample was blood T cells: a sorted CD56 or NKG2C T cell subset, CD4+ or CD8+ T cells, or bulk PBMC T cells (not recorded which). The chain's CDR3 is CASSYMGSNEQYF.